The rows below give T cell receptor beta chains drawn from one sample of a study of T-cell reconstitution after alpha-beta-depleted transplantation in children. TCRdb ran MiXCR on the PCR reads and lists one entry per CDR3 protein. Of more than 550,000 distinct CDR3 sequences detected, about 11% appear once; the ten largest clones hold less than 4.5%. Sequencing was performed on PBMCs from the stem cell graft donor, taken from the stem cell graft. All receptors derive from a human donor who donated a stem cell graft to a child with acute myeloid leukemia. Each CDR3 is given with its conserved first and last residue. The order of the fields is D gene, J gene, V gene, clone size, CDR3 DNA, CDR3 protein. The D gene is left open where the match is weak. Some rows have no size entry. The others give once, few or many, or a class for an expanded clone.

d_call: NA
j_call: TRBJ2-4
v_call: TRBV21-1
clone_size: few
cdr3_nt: TGTGCCAGCAGCCAAAGTGACCAAAACATTCAGTACTTC
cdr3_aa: CASSQSDQNIQYF

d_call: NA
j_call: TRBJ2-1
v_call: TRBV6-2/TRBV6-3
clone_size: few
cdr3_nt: TGTGCCAGCAGTTACTTTCTGTTCAGCTCCTACAATGAGCAGTTCTTC
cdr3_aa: CASSYFLFSSYNEQFF

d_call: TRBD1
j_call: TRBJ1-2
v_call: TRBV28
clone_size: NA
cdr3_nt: TGTGCCAGCACCATTTATACAGGGGACTATGGCTACACCTTC
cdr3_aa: CASTIYTGDYGYTF

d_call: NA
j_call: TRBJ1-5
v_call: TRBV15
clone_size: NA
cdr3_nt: TGTGCCACCAGCGGCCGGGGCCTCAGGGACACTGATCAGCCCCAGCATTTT
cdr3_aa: CATSGRGLRDTDQPQHF

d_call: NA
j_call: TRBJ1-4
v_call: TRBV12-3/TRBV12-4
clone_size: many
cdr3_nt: TGTGCCAGCAGTCCCGGGAGGGCAGAGGAAAAACTGTTTTTT
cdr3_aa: CASSPGRAEEKLFF

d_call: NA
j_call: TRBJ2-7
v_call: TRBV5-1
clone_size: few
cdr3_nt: TGCGCCAGCAGCCGGGGAGGGACAGCTAACTACGAGCAGTACTTC
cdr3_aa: CASSRGGTANYEQYF

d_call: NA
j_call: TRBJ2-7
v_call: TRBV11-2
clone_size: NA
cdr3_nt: TGTGCCAGCAGCTTAGCGGTCGGCTTCGGAGAGCAGTACTTC
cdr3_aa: CASSLAVGFGEQYF

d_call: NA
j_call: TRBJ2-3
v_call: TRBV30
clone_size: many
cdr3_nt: TGTGCCTGGGGCCCCAAGGATACGCAGTATTTT
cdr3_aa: CAWGPKDTQYF

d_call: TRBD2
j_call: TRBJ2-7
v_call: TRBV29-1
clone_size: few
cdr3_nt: TGCAGCGTGGGACTAGCGGGAGTACCCTACGAGCAGTACTTC
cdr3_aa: CSVGLAGVPYEQYF

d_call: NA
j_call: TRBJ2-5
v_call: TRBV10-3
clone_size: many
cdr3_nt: TGTGCCATCAGTGACCGAAACCAAGAGACCCAGTACTTC
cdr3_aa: CAISDRNQETQYF

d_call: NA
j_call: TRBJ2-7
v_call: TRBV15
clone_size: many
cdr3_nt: TGTGCCACCAGCAGAGATTCAGACAGGACCTACGAGCAGTACTTC
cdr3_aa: CATSRDSDRTYEQYF

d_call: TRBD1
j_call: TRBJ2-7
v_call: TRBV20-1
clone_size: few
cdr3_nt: TGCAGTGCTAATCCCAGGGGGCTGTACGAGCAGTACTTC
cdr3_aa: CSANPRGLYEQYF

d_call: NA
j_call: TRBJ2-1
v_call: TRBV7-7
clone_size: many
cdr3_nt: TGTGCTAGCAGCCTAGGGGGGCTAAGGAACAATGAGCAGTTCTTC
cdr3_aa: CASSLGGLRNNEQFF

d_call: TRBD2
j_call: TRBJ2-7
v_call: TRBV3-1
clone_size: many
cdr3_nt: TGTGCCAGCAGCCCGGGGGGGGCAGTCCTCTCCGAGCAGTACTTC
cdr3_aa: CASSPGGAVLSEQYF

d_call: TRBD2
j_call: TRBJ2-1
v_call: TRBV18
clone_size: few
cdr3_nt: TGTGCCAGCTCACCACCACTAGCGGCCTACAATGAGCAGTTCTTC
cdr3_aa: CASSPPLAAYNEQFF

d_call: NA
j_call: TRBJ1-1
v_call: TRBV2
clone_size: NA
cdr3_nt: TGTGCCAGCATGACGGGATTTTCGAACACTGAAGCTTTCTTT
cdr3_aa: CASMTGFSNTEAFF

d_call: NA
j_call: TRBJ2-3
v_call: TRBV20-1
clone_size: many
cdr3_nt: TGCAGTGCTAGACCACAGGGAAGGACAGATACGCAGTATTTT
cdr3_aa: CSARPQGRTDTQYF

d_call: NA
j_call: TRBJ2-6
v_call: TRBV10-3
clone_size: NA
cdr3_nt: TGTGCCACCGAGGGTACTGGGGCCAACGTCCTGACTTTC
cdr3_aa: CATEGTGANVLTF

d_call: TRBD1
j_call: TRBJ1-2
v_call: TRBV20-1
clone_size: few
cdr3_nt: TGCAGTGCTAACCCACAGGGACAGGGAGGATACGGCTACACCTTC
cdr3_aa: CSANPQGQGGYGYTF

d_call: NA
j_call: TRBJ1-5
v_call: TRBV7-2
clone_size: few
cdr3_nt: TGTGCCAGCAGCTTACAGGTTAGCAATCAGCCCCAGCATTTT
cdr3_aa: CASSLQVSNQPQHF

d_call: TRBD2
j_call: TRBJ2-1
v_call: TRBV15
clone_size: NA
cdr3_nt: TGTGCCGCTGGACTAGCGGAGAATGAGCAGTTCTTC
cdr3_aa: CAAGLAENEQFF

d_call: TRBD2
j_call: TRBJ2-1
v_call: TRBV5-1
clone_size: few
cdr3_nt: TGCGCCAGCAGCTTGCCGGGCGGGAGTGCGGGTGAGCAGTTCTTC
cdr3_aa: CASSLPGGSAGEQFF

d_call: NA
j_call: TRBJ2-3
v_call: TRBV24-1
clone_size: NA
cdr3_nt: TGTGCCACCAGTGATTTGCGGGGAGATACGCAGTATTTT
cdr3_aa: CATSDLRGDTQYF

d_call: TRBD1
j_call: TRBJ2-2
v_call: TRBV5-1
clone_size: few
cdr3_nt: TGCGCCAGCAGCTTGCCCCCCGGGACAGGGGCCACCGGGGAGCTGTTTTTT
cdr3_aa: CASSLPPGTGATGELFF

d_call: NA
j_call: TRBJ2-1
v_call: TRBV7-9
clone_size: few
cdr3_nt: TGTGCCAGCAGCTTAGCGGGAGGCCACTACAATGAGCAGTTCTTC
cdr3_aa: CASSLAGGHYNEQFF

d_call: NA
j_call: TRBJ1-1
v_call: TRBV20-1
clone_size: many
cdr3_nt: TGCAGTGCTAGCCAGCCAGAGACTGAAGCTTTCTTT
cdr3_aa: CSASQPETEAFF

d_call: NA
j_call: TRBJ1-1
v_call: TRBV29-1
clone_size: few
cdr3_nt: TGCAGCGTTGGGGACGGGAAATGGGGCACTGAAGCTTTCTTT
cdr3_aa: CSVGDGKWGTEAFF

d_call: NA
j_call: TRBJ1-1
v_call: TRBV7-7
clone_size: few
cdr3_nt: TGTGCTAGCAGCCCTAGTTTGGTGAACACTGAAGCTTTCTTT
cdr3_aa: CASSPSLVNTEAFF

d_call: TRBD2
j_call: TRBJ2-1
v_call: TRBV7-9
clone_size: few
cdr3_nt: TGTGCCAGCAGCGTCCGGGGAGCGGGGCACGGGAATGAGCAGTTCTTC
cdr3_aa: CASSVRGAGHGNEQFF

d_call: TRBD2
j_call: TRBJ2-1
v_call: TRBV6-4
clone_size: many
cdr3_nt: TGTGCCAGCAAGGAAATAGCGGGAGATAATGAGCAGTTCTTC
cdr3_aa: CASKEIAGDNEQFF

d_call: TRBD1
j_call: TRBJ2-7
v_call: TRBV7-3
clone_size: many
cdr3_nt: TGTGCCAGCAGCTTAACTTATGGGTGGCAGGGGGCTTACGAGCAGTACTTC
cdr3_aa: CASSLTYGWQGAYEQYF

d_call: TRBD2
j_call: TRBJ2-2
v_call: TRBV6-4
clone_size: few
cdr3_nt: TGTGCCAGCAGTGACTCCGGGACTAGAGGCGGGGAGCTGTTTTTT
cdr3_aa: CASSDSGTRGGELFF

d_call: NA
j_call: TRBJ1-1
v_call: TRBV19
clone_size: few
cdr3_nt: TGTGCCAGTAGTATTACTGGGATATCGAACACTGAAGCTTTCTTT
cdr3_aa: CASSITGISNTEAFF

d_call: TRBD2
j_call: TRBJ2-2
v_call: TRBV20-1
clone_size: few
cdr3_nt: TGCAGTGCTAGAGATCCGACTAGCGGGATCGCCGGGGAGCTGTTTTTT
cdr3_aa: CSARDPTSGIAGELFF

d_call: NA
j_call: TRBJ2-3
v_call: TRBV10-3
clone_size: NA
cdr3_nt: TGTGCCATCAGCCCGACAACAGGGTCGGATACGCAGTATTTT
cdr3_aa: CAISPTTGSDTQYF

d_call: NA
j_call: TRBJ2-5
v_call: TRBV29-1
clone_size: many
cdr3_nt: TGCAGCGTTGATACTCGGCGAGGAGTTGGGGAGACCCAGTACTTC
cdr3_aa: CSVDTRRGVGETQYF

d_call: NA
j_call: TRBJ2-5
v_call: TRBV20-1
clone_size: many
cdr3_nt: TGCAGTGCTAGACTGGGGAGTTCCCAAGAGACCCAGTACTTC
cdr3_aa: CSARLGSSQETQYF

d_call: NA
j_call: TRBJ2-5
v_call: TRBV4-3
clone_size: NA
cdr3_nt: TGCGCCAGCAGCCAAGAGCACCGACAGCGGACGGGGGAGACCCAGTACTTC
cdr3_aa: CASSQEHRQRTGETQYF

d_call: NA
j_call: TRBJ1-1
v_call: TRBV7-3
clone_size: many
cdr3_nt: TGTGCCAGCAGCTTAACGGTCCGGACTGAAGCTTTCTTT
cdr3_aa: CASSLTVRTEAFF

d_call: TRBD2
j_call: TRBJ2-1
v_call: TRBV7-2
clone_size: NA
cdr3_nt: TGTGCCAGCAGCTTATCGGGGACTAGCCAGGATGAGCAGTTCTTC
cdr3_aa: CASSLSGTSQDEQFF

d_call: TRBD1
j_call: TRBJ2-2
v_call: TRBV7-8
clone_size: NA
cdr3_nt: TGTGCCAGTCCGGGACAGGGTGGATTGTGGAACACCGGGGAGCTGTTTTTT
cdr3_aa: CASPGQGGLWNTGELFF

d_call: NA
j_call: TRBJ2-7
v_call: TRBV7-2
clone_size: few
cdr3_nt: TGTGCCAGCAGCCCAGCTGGGGCAGCCGAGCAGTACTTC
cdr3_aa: CASSPAGAAEQYF

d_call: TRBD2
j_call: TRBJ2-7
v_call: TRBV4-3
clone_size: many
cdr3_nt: TGCGCCAGCAGCCAAGAAGGGACTAGCGGGCGCTCCTACGAGCAGTACTTC
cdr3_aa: CASSQEGTSGRSYEQYF

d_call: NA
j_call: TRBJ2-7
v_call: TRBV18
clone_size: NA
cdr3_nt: TGTGCCAGCTCACCAGTGGAGGGGAGCTCCTACGAGCAGTACTTC
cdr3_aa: CASSPVEGSSYEQYF

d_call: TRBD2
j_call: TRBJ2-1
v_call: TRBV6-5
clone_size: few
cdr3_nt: TGTGCCAGCAGTTACCCGGGGCGGGAGGATTACAATGAGCAGTTCTTC
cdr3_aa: CASSYPGREDYNEQFF

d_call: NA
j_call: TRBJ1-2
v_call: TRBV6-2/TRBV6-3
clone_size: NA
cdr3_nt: TGTGCCAGCAGTTACTCGAACGTCGGAGGCAAGGCAGGGGGCTACACCTTC
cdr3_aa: CASSYSNVGGKAGGYTF

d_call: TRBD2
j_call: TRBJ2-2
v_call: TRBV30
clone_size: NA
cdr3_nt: TGTGCCTCCTTGGACGGACTAGCGGGATTCACCGGGGAGCTGTTTTTT
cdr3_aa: CASLDGLAGFTGELFF

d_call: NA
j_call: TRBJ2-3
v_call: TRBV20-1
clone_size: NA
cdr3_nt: TGCAGTGCCAAACCCTTATTCTGGGCGGGGGCAACCATGGGCACAGATACGCAGTATTTT
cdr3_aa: CSAKPLFWAGATMGTDTQYF

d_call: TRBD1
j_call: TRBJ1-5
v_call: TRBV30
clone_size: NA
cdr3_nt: TGTGCCTGGAGGTCCGTAGGGACAGGTGCGGGACAGCCCCAGCATTTT
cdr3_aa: CAWRSVGTGAGQPQHF

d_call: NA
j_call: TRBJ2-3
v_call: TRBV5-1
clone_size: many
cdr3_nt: TGCGCCAGCAGCTCCCCTGGCACAGATACGCAGTATTTT
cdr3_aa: CASSSPGTDTQYF

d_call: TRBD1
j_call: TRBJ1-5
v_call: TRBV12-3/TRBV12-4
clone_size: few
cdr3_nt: TGTGCCAGCAATCGACAGGGGTGGTCGCCCCAGCATTTT
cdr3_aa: CASNRQGWSPQHF

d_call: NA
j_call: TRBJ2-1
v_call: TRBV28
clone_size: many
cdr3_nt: TGTGCCAGCAGTTCCCATTGGACTGCCGGGTCCTACAATGAGCAGTTCTTC
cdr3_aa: CASSSHWTAGSYNEQFF

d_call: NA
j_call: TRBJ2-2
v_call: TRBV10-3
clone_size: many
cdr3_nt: TGTGCCATCCTCCGTGACAGGAACACCGGGGAGCTGTTTTTT
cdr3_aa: CAILRDRNTGELFF

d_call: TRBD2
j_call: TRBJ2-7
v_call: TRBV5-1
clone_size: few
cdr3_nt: TGCGCCAGCAGCTTGGATCTAGCGGGAGACGAGCAGTACTTC
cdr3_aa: CASSLDLAGDEQYF